Listed here are 8 T cell receptor beta chains from one sample, sequenced in a study of PD-1 blockade in classical Hodgkin lymphoma. In every patient, relapse followed autologous stem cell transplantation, while exposure to brentuximab vedotin differed. Data came from immunoSEQ multiplex PCR; TCRdb stores just in-frame clones and leaves some out. Found here are about 93,000 clones, 81% of them singletons; the top ten hold about 16%. Source: peripheral blood mononuclear cells (PBMCs), taken before the second cycle of nivolumab. The receptors were gathered from a human donor with classical Hodgkin lymphoma.

This rearrangement joins TRBV19 to TRBJ1-1; TRBD1 is a possible D gene (5 bases). V was clipped by 2 bases and J by 4 bases, with 11 bases between them. The length of the CDR3 is 14 residues. Per germline, CDR1 LNHDA and CDR2 SQIVND (reference sequence). CDR3 DNA sequence: TGTGCCAGTAGTATATATACAGGTTCCACTGAAGCTTTCTTT. Translating gives CASSIYTGSTEAFF. Full variable domain (missing parts from reference TRBV19 and TRBJ1-1): DGGITQSPKYLFRKEGQNVTLSCEQNLNHDAMYWYRQDPGQGLRLIYYSQIVNDFQKGDIAEGYSVSREKKESFPLTVTSAQKNPTAFYLCASSIYTGSTEAFFGQGTRLTVV.

J is TRBJ2-1 and V is TRBV5-6, with TRBD2 identical over 12 bases. Trimming cost V 3 bases and J 7 bases; bases outside gene matches: 8. The CDR3 contains 16 residues. Germline CDR1 SGHDT, CDR2 YYEEEE. CDR3 sequence (DNA): TGTGCCAGCAGCTGGGTGACTAGCGGGAGTCTGAATGAGCAGTTCTTC. This translates into CASSWVTSGSLNEQFF. Based on the CDR3 plus reference TRBV5-6 and TRBJ2-1, the full variable domain is DAGVTQSPTHLIKTRGQQVTLRCSPKSGHDTVSWYQQALGQGPQFIFQYYEEEERQRGNFPDRFSGHQFPNYSSELNVNALLLGDSALYLCASSWVTSGSLNEQFFGPGTRLTVL.

This chain uses TRBV18 with TRBJ2-7; no firm D call. V shed 1 base and J shed 4 bases, with 8 bases lying between them. Germline CDR1 and CDR2: KGHSH and LQKENI. The length of the CDR3 is 13 residues. CDR3 DNA: TGTGCCAGCTCACCACAGGCCCTGTACGAGCAGTACTTC. Protein: CASSPQALYEQYF.

This chain links TRBV18 with TRBJ2-7, with TRBD2 as a possible D gene (5 bases). The CDR3 length is 18 residues. V lost 5 bases and J 3 bases, leaving 26 bases between the germline ends. CDR1 KGHSH and CDR2 LQKENI come from the germline V gene. The CDR3 loop reads CASSARPAAVDTYYEQYF. CDR3 in DNA: TGTGCCAGCTCAGCAAGACCAGCGGCAGTCGATACCTACTACGAGCAGTACTTC.

This clone appeared once. This chain connects TRBV5-1 to TRBJ2-2, with 7 bases that match TRBD1. This CDR3 spans 15 amino acids. V lost 2 bases to trimming and J lost 3 bases; unmatched junction nucleotides: 4. CDR1 SGHRS and CDR2 YFSETQ come from the germline V gene. The CDR3 loop is CASSFRDRYTGELFF. As DNA, the CDR3 is TGCGCCAGCAGCTTCCGGGACAGATACACCGGGGAGCTGTTTTTT.

The chain combines TRBV5-1 with TRBJ2-1, with TRBD2 matching 8 bases. V was clipped by 3 bases and J by 5 bases; unmatched bases: 7. The CDR3 is 15 residues long. Germline V gives CDR1 SGHRS, CDR2 YFSETQ. CDR3 residues: CASSSGTSDNNEQFF. The CDR3 DNA is TGCGCCAGCAGCTCCGGGACTAGTGACAACAATGAGCAGTTCTTC.

Only one count was recorded for this clone. The genes are TRBV23-1 and TRBJ2-7; D uncertain. TRBV23-1 qualifies as an ORF whose function is uncertain. CDR3 length: 16 amino acids. V lost 3 bases and J lost 7, with 22 bases in between. The CDR3 loop is CASSHPPDGRPREQYF. CDR3 bases: TGCGCCAGCAGTCATCCCCCGGACGGAAGGCCCAGAGAGCAGTACTTC.

The chain carries TRBV7-8 and TRBJ1-2; TRBD1 matches 7 bases. The V segment lost 0 bases and the J segment 6 bases; nucleotides outside the gene matches: 7. CDR3 length equals 15 residues. In germline, CDR1 is SGHVS, CDR2 FQNEAQ. CDR3 amino acids: CASSLAYGTVNGYTF. For the CDR3, the DNA is TGTGCCAGCAGCTTAGCCTACGGGACAGTAAATGGCTACACCTTC.